This T cell receptor (beta chain) was found in a study of shared clonotypes between healthy human individuals. Germline CDR1 and CDR2: LNHNV and YYDKDF (reference sequence). There are 15 residues in the CDR3. Profiled with immunoSEQ multiplex PCR; TCRdb holds only in-frame clones, not every one. The table records about 600,000 clones, around 97% of them present only once. The TCR comes from a woman under 40 in good health. Sample: naive CD4+ T cells sorted from blood. The subset is: CD45RA+ positively selected. The rearrangement joins TRBV15 to TRBJ2-5, with 14 bases identical to TRBD2. The last part of the DNA fits TRBJ2-7 better; the J call may be wrong. The CDR3 DNA reads TGTGCCACCAGGGTGGGACTAGCGGGAGCCGACGAGCAGTACTTC. Protein sequence: CATRVGLAGADEQYF.